What follows describes a single TCR beta chain. Clones were sequenced by immunoSEQ multiplex PCR, and TCRdb holds only the in-frame ones, with some missing. This sample carries about 150,000 clones, roughly 93% of them seen once, and the ten largest clones take 6% to 7%. CDR1 and CDR2 (germline): MGHRA, YSYEKL. Trimming left V 0 bases short and J 4 bases short, with 10 bases between. The CDR3 has 15 residues. These data come from a study of T cell responses to AZD1222 COVID-19 vaccine. The TCR sequence derives from an adult who received the AZD1222 COVID-19 vaccine. Sequencing used peripheral blood, obtained 28 days after the second AZD1222 dose. The J gene is TRBJ1-5, the V gene TRBV4-1; D call uncertain. The CDR3 region is CASSQEGRENQPQHF. The DNA for the CDR3 is TGCGCCAGCAGCCAAGAAGGCCGGGAGAATCAGCCCCAGCATTTT.